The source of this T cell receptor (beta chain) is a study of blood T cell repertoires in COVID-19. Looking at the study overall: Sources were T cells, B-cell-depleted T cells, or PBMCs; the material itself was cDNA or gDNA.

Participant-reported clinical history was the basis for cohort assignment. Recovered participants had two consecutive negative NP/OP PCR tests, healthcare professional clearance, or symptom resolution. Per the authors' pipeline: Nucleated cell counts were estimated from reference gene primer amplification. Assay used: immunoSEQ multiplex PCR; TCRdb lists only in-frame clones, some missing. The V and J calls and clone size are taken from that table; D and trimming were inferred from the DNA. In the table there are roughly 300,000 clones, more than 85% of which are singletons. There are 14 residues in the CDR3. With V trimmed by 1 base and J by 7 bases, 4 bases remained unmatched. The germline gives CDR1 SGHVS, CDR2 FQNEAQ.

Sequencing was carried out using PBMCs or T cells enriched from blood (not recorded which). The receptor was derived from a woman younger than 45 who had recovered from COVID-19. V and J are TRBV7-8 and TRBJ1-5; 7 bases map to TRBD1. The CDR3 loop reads CASSLDRGDQPQHF. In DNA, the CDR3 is TGTGCCAGCAGCTTAGACAGGGGAGACCAGCCCCAGCATTTT.